This record covers a single T cell receptor (beta chain). Sequencing used immunoSEQ multiplex PCR; TCRdb keeps in-frame clones, though not all of them. The sample carries tens of thousands of clones, about 92% recorded once. Germline assignment: CDR1 SGHNT and CDR2 YYREEE (reference sequence). The CDR3 sequence is 14 residues long. Trimming removed 4 bases from V and 4 bases from J, with 11 bases in between. This specimen comes from a study of T cell changes during pregnancy in multiple sclerosis. The chain combines TRBV5-4 with TRBJ2-2; possibly TRBD2 for D (6 bases). This receptor was identified in a female donor in good health, enrolled as a control in a pregnancy study. Sequenced here: peripheral blood, sampled in the second trimester of pregnancy. The CDR3 loop reads CASSPGLPTGELFF. The CDR3 nucleotides read TGTGCCAGCAGCCCGGGACTTCCCACCGGGGAGCTGTTTTTT.